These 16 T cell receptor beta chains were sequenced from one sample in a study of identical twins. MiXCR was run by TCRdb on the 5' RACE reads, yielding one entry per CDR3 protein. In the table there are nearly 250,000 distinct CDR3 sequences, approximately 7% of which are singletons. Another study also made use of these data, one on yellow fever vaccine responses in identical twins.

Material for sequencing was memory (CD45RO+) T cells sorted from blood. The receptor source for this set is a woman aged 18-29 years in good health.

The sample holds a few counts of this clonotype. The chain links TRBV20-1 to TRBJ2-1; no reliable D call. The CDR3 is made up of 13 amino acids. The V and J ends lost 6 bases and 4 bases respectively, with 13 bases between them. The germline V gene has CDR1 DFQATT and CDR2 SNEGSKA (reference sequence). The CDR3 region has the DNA TGCAGTGCGTGGGTAGCCGGGTACAATGAGCAGTTCTTC. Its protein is CSAWVAGYNEQFF.

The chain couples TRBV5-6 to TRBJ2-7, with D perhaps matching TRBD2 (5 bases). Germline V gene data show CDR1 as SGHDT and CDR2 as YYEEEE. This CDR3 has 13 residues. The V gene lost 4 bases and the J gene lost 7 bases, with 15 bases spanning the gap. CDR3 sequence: CASSPERGSEQYV. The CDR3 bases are TGTGCCAGCAGCCCCGAACGTGGGAGTGAGCAGTACGTC.

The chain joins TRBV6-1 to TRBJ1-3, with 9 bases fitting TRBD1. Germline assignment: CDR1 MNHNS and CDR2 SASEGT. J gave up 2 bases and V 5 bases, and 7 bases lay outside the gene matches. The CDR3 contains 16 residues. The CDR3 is CASSRGQGGAGNTIYF. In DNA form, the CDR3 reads TGTGCCAGCAGTAGGGGACAGGGAGGGGCTGGAAACACCATATATTTT.

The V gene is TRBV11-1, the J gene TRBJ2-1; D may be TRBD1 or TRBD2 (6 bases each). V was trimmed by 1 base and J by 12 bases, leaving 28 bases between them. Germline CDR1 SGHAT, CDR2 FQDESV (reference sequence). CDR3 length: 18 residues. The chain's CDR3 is CASSLGRQVGGAGQVQFF. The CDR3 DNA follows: TGTGCCAGCAGCTTAGGCCGTCAGGTGGGGGGCGCGGGTCAGGTGCAGTTCTTC.

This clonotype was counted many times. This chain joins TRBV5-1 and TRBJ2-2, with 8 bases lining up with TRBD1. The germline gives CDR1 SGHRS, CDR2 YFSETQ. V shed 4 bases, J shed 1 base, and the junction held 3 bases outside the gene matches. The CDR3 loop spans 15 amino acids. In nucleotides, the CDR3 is TGCGCCAGCAGCATCGGACAGGGGAACACCGGGGAGCTGTTTTTT. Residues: CASSIGQGNTGELFF.

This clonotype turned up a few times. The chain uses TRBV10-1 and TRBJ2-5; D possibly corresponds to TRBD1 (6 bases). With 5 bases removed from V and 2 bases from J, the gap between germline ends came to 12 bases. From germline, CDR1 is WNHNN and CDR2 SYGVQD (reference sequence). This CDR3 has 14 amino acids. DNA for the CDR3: TGCGCCAGCAGTACCCAAACAGGGCAAGAGACCCAGTACTTC. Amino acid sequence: CASSTQTGQETQYF.

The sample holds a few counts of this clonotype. The CDR3 coding sequence is TGTGCCAGCAGCCCAAGTGGACAGTCCTACAATGAGCAGTTCTTC. It codes for CASSPSGQSYNEQFF. This chain connects TRBV6-1 to TRBJ2-1; tentatively, D is TRBD1 (6 bases). Germline assignment: CDR1 MNHNS and CDR2 SASEGT. V was trimmed by 6 bases and J by 1 base, leaving 13 bases between them. This CDR3 spans 15 amino acids.

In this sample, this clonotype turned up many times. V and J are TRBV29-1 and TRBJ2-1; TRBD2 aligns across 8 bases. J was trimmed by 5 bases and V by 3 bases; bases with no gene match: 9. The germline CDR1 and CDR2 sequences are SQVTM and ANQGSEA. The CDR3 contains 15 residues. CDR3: CSVDLAGGLDNEQFF. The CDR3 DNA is TGCAGCGTTGATTTGGCGGGGGGTCTTGACAATGAGCAGTTCTTC.

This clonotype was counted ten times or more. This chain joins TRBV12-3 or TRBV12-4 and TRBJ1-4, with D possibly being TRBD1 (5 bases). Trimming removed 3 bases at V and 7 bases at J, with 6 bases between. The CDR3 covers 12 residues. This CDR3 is CASSFRVEKLFF. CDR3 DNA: TGTGCCAGCAGTTTCAGGGTTGAAAAACTGTTTTTT.

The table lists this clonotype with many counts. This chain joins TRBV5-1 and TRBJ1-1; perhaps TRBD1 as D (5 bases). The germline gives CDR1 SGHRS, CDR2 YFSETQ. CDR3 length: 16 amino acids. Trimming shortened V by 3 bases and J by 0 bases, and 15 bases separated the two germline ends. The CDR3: CASSWGGSRVNTEAFF. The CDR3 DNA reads TGCGCCAGCAGCTGGGGGGGGTCACGGGTGAACACTGAAGCTTTCTTT.

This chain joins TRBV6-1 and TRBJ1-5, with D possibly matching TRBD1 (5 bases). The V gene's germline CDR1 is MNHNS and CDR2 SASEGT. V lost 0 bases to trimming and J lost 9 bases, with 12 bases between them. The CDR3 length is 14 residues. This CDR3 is CASSEAGVGRPQHF. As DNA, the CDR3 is TGTGCCAGCAGTGAAGCGGGGGTAGGACGGCCCCAGCATTTT.

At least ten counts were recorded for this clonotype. CDR3: CSVGSSPGLAVITDTQYF. In DNA form, the CDR3 reads TGCAGCGTGGGATCCTCTCCGGGACTAGCGGTGATCACAGATACGCAGTATTTT. The chain couples TRBV29-1 to TRBJ2-3; TRBD2 matches 11 bases. V shed 6 bases, J shed 2 bases, and the junction held 16 bases outside the gene matches. The CDR3 is 18 amino acids. Looked up from germline, CDR1 is SQVTM and CDR2 is ANQGSEA.

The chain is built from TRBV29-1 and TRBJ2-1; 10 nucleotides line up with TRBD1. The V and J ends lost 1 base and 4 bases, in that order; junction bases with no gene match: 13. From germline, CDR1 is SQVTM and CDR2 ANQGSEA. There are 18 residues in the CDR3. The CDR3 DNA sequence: TGCAGCGTTGAAGTCGGGACAGGGGAAGGAGTTTTATACAATGAGCAGTTCTTC. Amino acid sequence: CSVEVGTGEGVLYNEQFF.

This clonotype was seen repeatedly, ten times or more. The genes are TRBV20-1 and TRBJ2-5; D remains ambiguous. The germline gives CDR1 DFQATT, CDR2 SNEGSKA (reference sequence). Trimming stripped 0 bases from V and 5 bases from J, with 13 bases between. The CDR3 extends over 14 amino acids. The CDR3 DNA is TGCAGTGCTAGAGACAACAGTCCAAGTGAGACCCAGTACTTC. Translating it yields CSARDNSPSETQYF.

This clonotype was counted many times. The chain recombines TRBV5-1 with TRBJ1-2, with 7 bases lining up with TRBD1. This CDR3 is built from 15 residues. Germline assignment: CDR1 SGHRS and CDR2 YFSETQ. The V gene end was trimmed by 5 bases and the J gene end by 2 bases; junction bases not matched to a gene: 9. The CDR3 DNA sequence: TGCGCCAGCAGATATGACAGGGCCCGAAACTATGGCTACACCTTC. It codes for CASRYDRARNYGYTF.

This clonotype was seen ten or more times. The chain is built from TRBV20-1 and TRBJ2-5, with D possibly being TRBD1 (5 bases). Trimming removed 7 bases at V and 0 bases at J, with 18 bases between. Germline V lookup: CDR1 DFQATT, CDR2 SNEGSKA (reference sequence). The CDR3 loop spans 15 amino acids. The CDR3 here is CSVKAPTGDQETQYF. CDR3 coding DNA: TGCAGTGTCAAAGCGCCAACAGGCGACCAAGAGACCCAGTACTTC.